These T cell receptor beta chains were read from a single sample in a study of T-cell memory formation after mild COVID-19. TCRdb passed the 5' RACE reads through MiXCR, listing each CDR3 protein once. The table lists roughly 130,000 distinct CDR3 sequences, 16% of them singletons, with approximately 14% in the top ten. The sequencing input was PBMCs or a T cell subset sorted from them (not recorded which). Receptor source: an adult woman who had mild COVID-19 (a few samples of this study predate the infection). Cell type and time point are not known. Each CDR3 is given without its conserved first and last residue. The D gene is left open where the match is weak.

>TRBV29-1|12|TRBD2|TRBJ2-1
SVAPVLADNEQF
>TRBV6-2/TRBV6-3|13|TRBD1|TRBJ2-3
ASSLTGVPADTQY
>TRBV12-3/TRBV12-4|14|.|TRBJ2-3
ASSLGPGPPADTQY
>TRBV29-1|12|TRBD2|TRBJ2-1
SVNGRALADEQF
>TRBV7-9|15|.|TRBJ2-7
ASSPTIDPGVSHEQY
>TRBV5-6|14|.|TRBJ2-1
ASSLVRLSSYNEQF
>TRBV30|9|.|TRBJ2-7
AWQGIYEQY
>TRBV9|13|TRBD2|TRBJ2-1
ASSVQLAPYNEQF
>TRBV6-2/TRBV6-3|15|.|TRBJ2-7
ASRTTSIRIQTYEQY
>TRBV5-1|11|TRBD1|TRBJ2-7
ASTYETGYEQY
>TRBV7-2|12|TRBD2|TRBJ2-1
ASSNPGLAGKQF
>TRBV20-1|13|TRBD1|TRBJ1-6
SARLRDRGHSPLH
>TRBV12-3/TRBV12-4|11|.|TRBJ2-7
ASSNQSGAVQY
>TRBV6-5|11|TRBD1|TRBJ1-1
ASSGVTGGEAF
>TRBV7-6|14|TRBD1|TRBJ2-2
ASSLGQGPNTGELF
>TRBV14|9|.|TRBJ2-1
ASSLGTGQF
>TRBV2|15|TRBD2|TRBJ2-3
ASRTLLAGVFPDTQY
>TRBV3-1|12|.|TRBJ1-6
ASSQSERQSPLH
>TRBV29-1|12|.|TRBJ1-1
SAPNWGGGTEAF
>TRBV7-9|13|.|TRBJ1-3
ASSLRTDSGNTIY
>TRBV5-1|12|.|TRBJ2-1
ASSPGSRYNEQF
>TRBV15|13|.|TRBJ2-1
ATSRGGDYYNEQF
>TRBV24-1|14|TRBD1|TRBJ2-2
ATSDYGTGSTGELF
>TRBV20-1|11|TRBD1|TRBJ2-5
SGQQGDRETQY
>TRBV3-1|10|.|TRBJ2-2
ASSYGGGELF
>TRBV29-1|12|.|TRBJ2-1
SVEGGVGGNEQF
>TRBV12-3/TRBV12-4|13|TRBD2|TRBJ2-7
ASSFGTSGSYEQY
>TRBV6-6|15|.|TRBJ2-6
ASSYSEAGSGANVLT
>TRBV28|12|.|TRBJ2-7
ASSDGPKVSEQY
>TRBV6-6|12|.|TRBJ2-3
ASSYSGGTDTQY
>TRBV12-3/TRBV12-4|12|.|TRBJ1-1
ASSLDPQGSSAF
>TRBV7-2|14|TRBD2|TRBJ2-3
ASTRLAGSSTDTQY
>TRBV19|14|TRBD1|TRBJ1-1
ASSLPGTGIDTEAF
>TRBV11-2|12|.|TRBJ2-7
ASSLGGVLHEQY
>TRBV7-7|12|TRBD1|TRBJ1-6
ASSSGQDNSPLH
>TRBV3-1|14|TRBD2|TRBJ2-2
ASSQPGLPNTGELF
>TRBV7-9|11|.|TRBJ2-5
ASSSQIQETQY
>TRBV6-5|12|.|TRBJ1-1
ASSLTGPPREAF
>TRBV29-1|9|.|TRBJ1-1
SVVRGAEAF
>TRBV7-9|10|.|TRBJ2-5
ASSLDEETQY
>TRBV3-1|16|TRBD2|TRBJ2-3
ASSQQGLAGGPTDTQY
>TRBV5-1|13|TRBD1|TRBJ2-5
ASSLQGVNQETQY
>TRBV6-5|13|.|TRBJ2-7
ASSQQGILGREQY
>TRBV15|14|.|TRBJ1-6
ATSSPDSSYNSPLH
>TRBV2|15|.|TRBJ2-4
ASSVKRRGSAKNIQY
>TRBV5-1|13|TRBD1|TRBJ2-3
ASSPGTGRGDTQY
>TRBV7-2|13|.|TRBJ2-5
ASSNTGTPQETQY
>TRBV7-9|15|TRBD1|TRBJ2-4
ASSLAQGDPAKNIQY
>TRBV7-9|14|TRBD2|TRBJ2-5
ASSLGLAGEGETQY
>TRBV7-6|13|.|TRBJ2-1
ASSLHTGAFNEQF
>TRBV15|11|.|TRBJ2-7
ATSIGSPYEQY
>TRBV5-4|13|.|TRBJ2-6
ASRTGSSGANVLT
>TRBV19|14|.|TRBJ2-7
ASSCAGTSYSYEQY
>TRBV6-1|10|TRBD1|TRBJ1-5
ASSTDREAVH
>TRBV29-1|11|.|TRBJ2-1
SVVRGLYNEQF
>TRBV30|11|.|TRBJ2-3
AWSLGSSDTQY
>TRBV21-1|15|.|TRBJ1-5
ASSKGIPGQGVQPQH
>TRBV12-3/TRBV12-4|14|.|TRBJ1-6
ASSPETGTSGSPIH